These T cell receptor beta chains were read from a single sample in a study of patients and donors after allogeneic stem cell transplantation. In TCRdb, the RT-PCR reads were re-called with MiXCR into one record per CDR3 protein. The sample yields under 30,000 distinct CDR3 sequences, about 30% seen once. Sequences were obtained from blood, either unsorted or a sorted T cell fraction (not recorded which). The receptors shown here come from a human donor who was either an allogeneic HSCT recipient or a stem cell or donor lymphocyte infusion donor (not recorded which). It is not recorded whose cells these are; they may come from a transplant donor. The CDR3 runs from the conserved cysteine through the conserved F or W. Each record gives: J gene, clone size, V gene, CDR3 protein. Clone size is given for some rows only: seen once, a few or many times, or a class if the clone is expanded.

TRBJ1-5	few	TRBV6-6	CASRLDRVGNSNQPQHF
TRBJ1-6	.	TRBV20-1	CSAIGRAGNSPLHF
TRBJ2-2	.	TRBV18	CASSPRDINTGELFF
TRBJ1-1	.	TRBV7-8	CASSRRRMNTEAFF
TRBJ1-2	.	TRBV12-3/TRBV12-4	CASSFRGPGYTF
TRBJ1-5	.	TRBV4-2	CASSQDTINQPQHF
TRBJ1-6	.	TRBV5-1	CASGMLGGLDSPLHF
TRBJ2-3	many	TRBV2	CASSTGGGTDTQYF
TRBJ1-5	.	TRBV6-1	CASNRDRGSGQPQHF
TRBJ1-6	.	TRBV7-2	CASSLKGSSSPLHF
TRBJ1-2	few	TRBV4-3	CASSQGLTGLAGYTF
TRBJ1-6	few	TRBV12-3/TRBV12-4	CASSRQGASSPLHF
TRBJ2-3	.	TRBV5-5	CASSLVGTEDTQYF
TRBJ2-4	.	TRBV20-1	CSARALGDIQYF
TRBJ1-2	.	TRBV7-9	CASSLAPSGGAQGYTF
TRBJ2-5	.	TRBV20-1	CSASGGGETQYF
TRBJ1-5	many	TRBV12-3/TRBV12-4	CASSPDRVGQPQHF
TRBJ2-3	.	TRBV5-1	CASSLEQGAAADTQYF
TRBJ1-6	.	TRBV5-1	CASSLRDSNNSPLHF
TRBJ1-1	.	TRBV7-2	CASSPPGRGMNTEAFF
TRBJ1-6	.	TRBV9	CASSVGENSPLHF
TRBJ1-2	many	TRBV9	CASSPIGAGYGYTF
TRBJ1-1	.	TRBV6-5	CASRPLAGRGTEAFF
TRBJ1-6	many	TRBV6-5	CASSYGTGNSPLHF
TRBJ1-1	few	TRBV12-3/TRBV12-4	CASSEGQANTEAFF
TRBJ2-7	few	TRBV10-3	CAISVTGLYEQYF
TRBJ2-7	few	TRBV6-2/TRBV6-3	CASKKGFYEQYF
TRBJ2-1	.	TRBV7-2	CASSLRTGFNNEQFF
TRBJ1-3	.	TRBV25-1	CASSDGTGNTIYF
TRBJ1-5	few	TRBV12-3/TRBV12-4	CARNNQPQHF
TRBJ1-4	.	TRBV5-8	CASSTFRAGSGKLFF
TRBJ1-5	many	TRBV6-6	CASQDIYNQPQHF
TRBJ2-5	few	TRBV9	CASSVDRGQETQYF
TRBJ1-2	.	TRBV7-3	CASSLDPGQRLDGYTF
TRBJ1-4	.	TRBV6-5	CASHGSDRGGEKLFF
TRBJ2-3	.	TRBV11-2	CASSLVSLAATDTQYF
TRBJ1-2	.	TRBV12-3/TRBV12-4	CASRSGANYGYTF
TRBJ2-3	.	TRBV6-6	CASSYGIGTSGTDTQYF
TRBJ1-6	few	TRBV12-3/TRBV12-4	CASTLGQVASPLHF
TRBJ1-1	few	TRBV5-1	CASSPTGSNTEAFF
TRBJ1-4	.	TRBV6-6	CASSYQVEKLFF